This T cell receptor (beta chain) was sequenced in a study of cytomegalovirus exposure and HLA in healthy donors. As concerns this clone: Its target is unknown.

The germline V gene has CDR1 SGHTA and CDR2 FQGTGA. The CDR3 extends over 14 amino acids. The V end was cut by 3 bases, the J end by 0 bases, with 3 bases between. Study outcomes and limitations: The number of N-insertions in an Asian-associated ancestry cluster was reportedly below the 666-donor mean in a later analysis. Some V segments, TRBV6-2 and TRBV6-3 among them, were indistinguishable and were therefore excluded.

The PCR had 60 Vbeta and 13 Jbeta primers. The protocol was immunoSEQ multiplex PCR, while the TCRdb copy is restricted to in-frame clones and leaves out a portion. The sample lists under 200,000 clones, about 88% seen once, with less than 0.35% in the top ten. The origin of this receptor is a woman between 25 and 40 years old in good health and CMV-seronegative. The sample consisted of PBMCs. The chain uses TRBV7-3 and TRBJ2-6; D is uncertain. The CDR3 DNA reads as TGTGCCAGCAGCTTCCACTCTGGGGCCAACGTCCTGACTTTC. As protein: CASSFHSGANVLTF.